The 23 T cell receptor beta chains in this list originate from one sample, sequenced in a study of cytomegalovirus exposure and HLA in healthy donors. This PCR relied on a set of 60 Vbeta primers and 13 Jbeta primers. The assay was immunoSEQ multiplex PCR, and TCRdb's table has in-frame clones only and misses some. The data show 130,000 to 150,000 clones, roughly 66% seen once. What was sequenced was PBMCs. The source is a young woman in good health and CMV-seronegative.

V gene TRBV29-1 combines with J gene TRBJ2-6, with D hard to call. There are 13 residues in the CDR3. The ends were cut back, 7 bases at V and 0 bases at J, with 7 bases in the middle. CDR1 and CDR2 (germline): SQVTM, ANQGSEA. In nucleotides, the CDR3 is TGCAGCGCCCGCGGCTCTGGGGCCAACGTCCTGACTTTC. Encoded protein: CSARGSGANVLTF.

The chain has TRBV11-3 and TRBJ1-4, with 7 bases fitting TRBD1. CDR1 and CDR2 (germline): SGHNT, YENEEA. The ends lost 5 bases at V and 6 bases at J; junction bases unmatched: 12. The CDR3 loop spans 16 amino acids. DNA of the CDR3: TGTGCCAGCAGCCCCAGCCGACAGGGCCAAGATGAAAAACTGTTTTTT. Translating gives CASSPSRQGQDEKLFF.

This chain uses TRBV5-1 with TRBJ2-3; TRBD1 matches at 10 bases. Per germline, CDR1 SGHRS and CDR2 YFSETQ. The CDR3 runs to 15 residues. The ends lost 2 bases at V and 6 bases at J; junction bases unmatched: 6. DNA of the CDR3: TGCGCCAGCAGCTTTGGGGACAGGGGCCGGGATACGCAGTATTTT. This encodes CASSFGDRGRDTQYF.

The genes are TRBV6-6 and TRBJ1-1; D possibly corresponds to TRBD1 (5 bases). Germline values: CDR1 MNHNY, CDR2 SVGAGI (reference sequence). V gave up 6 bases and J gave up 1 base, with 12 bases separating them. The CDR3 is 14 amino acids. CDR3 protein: CASRGLLSNTEAFF. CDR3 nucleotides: TGTGCCAGCAGGGGACTGTTATCGAACACTGAAGCTTTCTTT.

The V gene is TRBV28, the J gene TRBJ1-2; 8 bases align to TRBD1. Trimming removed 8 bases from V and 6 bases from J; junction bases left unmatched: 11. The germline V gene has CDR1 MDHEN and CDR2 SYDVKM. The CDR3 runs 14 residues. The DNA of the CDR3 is TGTGCCAGCCTCCCCCCGGACAGGGTGAATGGCTACACCTTC. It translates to CASLPPDRVNGYTF.

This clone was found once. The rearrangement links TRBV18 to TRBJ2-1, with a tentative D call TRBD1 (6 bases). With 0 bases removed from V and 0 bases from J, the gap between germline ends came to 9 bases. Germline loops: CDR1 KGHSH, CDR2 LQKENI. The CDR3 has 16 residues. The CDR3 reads CASSPPGQSSYNEQFF. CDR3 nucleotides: TGTGCCAGCTCACCACCCGGACAGAGCTCCTACAATGAGCAGTTCTTC.

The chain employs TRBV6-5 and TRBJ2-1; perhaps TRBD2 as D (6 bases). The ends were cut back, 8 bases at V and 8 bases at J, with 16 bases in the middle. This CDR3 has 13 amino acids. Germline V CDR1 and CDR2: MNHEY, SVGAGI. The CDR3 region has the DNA TGTGCCAGCGCCGGGAGCTACGGCGATGAGCAGTTCTTC. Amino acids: CASAGSYGDEQFF.

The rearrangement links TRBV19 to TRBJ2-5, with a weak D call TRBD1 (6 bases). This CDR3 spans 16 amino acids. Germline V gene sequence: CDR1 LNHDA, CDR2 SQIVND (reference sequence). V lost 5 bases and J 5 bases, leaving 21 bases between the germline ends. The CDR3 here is CASSVSPGHLPETQYF. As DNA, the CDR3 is TGTGCCAGTAGTGTTTCTCCGGGACATCTTCCCGAGACCCAGTACTTC.

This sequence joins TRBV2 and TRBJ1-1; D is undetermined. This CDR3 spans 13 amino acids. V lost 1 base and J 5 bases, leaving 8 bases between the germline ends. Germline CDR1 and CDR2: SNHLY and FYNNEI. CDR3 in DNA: TGTGCCAGCAGTGAAGTGTGGAGTACTGAAGCTTTCTTT. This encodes CASSEVWSTEAFF.

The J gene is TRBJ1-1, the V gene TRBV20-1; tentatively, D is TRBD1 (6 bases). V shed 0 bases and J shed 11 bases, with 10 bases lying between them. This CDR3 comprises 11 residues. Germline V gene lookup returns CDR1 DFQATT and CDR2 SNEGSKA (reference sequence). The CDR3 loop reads CSARETGNAFF. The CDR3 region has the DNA TGCAGTGCTAGAGAAACAGGGAATGCTTTCTTT.

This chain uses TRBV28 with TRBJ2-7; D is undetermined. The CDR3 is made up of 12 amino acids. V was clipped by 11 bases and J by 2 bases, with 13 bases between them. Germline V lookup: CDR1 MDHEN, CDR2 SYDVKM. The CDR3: CAVEADTYEQYF. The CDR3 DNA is TGTGCCGTAGAGGCGGATACCTACGAGCAGTACTTC. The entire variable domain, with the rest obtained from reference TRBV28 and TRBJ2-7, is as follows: DVKVTQSSRYLVKRTGEKVFLECVQDMDHENMFWYRQDPGLGLRLIYFSYDVKMKEKGDIPEGYSVSREKKERFSLILESASTNQTSMYLCAVEADTYEQYFGPGTRLTVT.

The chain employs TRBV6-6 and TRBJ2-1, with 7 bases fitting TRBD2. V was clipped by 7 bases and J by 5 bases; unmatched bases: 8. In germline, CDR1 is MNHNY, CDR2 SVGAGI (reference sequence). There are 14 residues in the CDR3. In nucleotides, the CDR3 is TGTGCCAGCAATTTAGCGGGTTGGGACAATGAGCAGTTCTTC. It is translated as CASNLAGWDNEQFF.

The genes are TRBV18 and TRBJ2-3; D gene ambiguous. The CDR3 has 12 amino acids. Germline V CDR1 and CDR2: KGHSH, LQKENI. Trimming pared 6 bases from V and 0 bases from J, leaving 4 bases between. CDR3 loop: CASSPSTDTQYF. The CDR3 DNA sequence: TGTGCCAGCTCTCCTAGCACAGATACGCAGTATTTT.

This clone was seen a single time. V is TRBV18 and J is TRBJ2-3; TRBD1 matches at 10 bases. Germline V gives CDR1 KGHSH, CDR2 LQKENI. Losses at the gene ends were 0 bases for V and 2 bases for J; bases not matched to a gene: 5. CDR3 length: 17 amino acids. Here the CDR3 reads CASSPPWTGGNTDTQYF. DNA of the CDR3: TGTGCCAGCTCACCACCCTGGACAGGGGGGAACACAGATACGCAGTATTTT.

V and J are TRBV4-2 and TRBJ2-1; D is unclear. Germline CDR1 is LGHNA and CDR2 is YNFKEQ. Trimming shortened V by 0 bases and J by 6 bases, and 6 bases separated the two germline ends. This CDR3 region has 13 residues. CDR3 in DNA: TGTGCCAGCAGCCAAGATTGGAGCAATGAGCAGTTCTTC. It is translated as CASSQDWSNEQFF.

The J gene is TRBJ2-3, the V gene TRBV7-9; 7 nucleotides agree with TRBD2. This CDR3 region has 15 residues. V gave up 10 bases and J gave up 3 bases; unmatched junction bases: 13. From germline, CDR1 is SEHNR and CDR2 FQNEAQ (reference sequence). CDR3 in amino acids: CATWGGRWETDTQYF. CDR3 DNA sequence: TGTGCCACCTGGGGGGGTCGATGGGAAACAGATACGCAGTATTTT.

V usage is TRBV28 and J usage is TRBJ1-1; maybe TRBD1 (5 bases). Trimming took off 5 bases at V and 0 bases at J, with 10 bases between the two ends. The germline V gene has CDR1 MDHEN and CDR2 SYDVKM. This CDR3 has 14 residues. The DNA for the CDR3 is TGTGCCAGCAGTGCGTCGACAGTGAACACTGAAGCTTTCTTT. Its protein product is CASSASTVNTEAFF.

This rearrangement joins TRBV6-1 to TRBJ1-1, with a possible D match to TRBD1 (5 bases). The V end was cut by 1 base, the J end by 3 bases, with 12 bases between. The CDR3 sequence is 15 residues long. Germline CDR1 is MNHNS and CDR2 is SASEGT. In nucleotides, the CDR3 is TGTGCCAGCAGTGAAGGTAGCAGGGTGGACACTGAAGCTTTCTTT. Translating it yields CASSEGSRVDTEAFF.

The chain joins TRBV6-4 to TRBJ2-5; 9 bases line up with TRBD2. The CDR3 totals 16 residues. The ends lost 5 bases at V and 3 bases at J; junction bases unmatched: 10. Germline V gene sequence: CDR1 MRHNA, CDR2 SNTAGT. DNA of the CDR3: TGTGCCAGCAGTTTCCTTCCTGGCGGGGGGGAAGAGACCCAGTACTTC. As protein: CASSFLPGGGEETQYF.

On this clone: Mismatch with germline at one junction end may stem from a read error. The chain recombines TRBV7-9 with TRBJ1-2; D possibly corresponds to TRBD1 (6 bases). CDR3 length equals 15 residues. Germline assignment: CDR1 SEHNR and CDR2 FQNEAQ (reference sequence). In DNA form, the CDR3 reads TGTTCCAGCAGCTCCTTGGACAGAGCTAACTATGGCTACACCTTC. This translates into CSSSSLDRANYGYTF. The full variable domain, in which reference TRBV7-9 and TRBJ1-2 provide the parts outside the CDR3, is DTGVSQNPRHKITKRGQNVTFRCDPISEHNRLYWYRQTLGQGPEFLTYFQNEAQLEKSRLLSDRFSAERPKGSFSTLEIQRTEQGDSAMYLCSSSSLDRANYGYTFGSGTRLTVV.

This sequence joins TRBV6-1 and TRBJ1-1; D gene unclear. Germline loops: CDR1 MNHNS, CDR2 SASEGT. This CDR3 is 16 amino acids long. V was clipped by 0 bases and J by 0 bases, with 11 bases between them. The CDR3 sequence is CASSEALWRLNTEAFF. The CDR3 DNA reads TGTGCCAGCAGTGAAGCGCTATGGCGGTTGAACACTGAAGCTTTCTTT.

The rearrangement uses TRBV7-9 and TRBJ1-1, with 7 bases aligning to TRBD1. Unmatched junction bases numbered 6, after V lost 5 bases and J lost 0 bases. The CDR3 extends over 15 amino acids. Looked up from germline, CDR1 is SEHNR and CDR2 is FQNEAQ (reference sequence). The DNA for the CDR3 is TGTGCCAGCAGCCGGACAGGACCCATGAACACTGAAGCTTTCTTT. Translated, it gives CASSRTGPMNTEAFF.

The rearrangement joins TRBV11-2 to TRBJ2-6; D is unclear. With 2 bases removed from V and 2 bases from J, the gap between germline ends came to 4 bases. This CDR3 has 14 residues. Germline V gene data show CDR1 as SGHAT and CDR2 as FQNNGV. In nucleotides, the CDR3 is TGTGCCAGCAGCTTAACGGCTGGGGCCAACGTCCTGACTTTC. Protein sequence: CASSLTAGANVLTF.